One and the same sample provided the 21 T cell receptor beta chains below, sequenced in a study of cytomegalovirus exposure and HLA in healthy donors. Generated by immunoSEQ multiplex PCR, the TCRdb table keeps only in-frame clones and is missing some. The sample records around 200,000 clones, roughly 80% being singletons. Material for sequencing was PBMCs. Source of these receptors: a woman under 30 in good health and CMV-seropositive.

The chain carries TRBV11-2 and TRBJ2-1, with 8 positions matching TRBD1. Germline V CDR1 and CDR2: SGHAT, FQNNGV. The V segment lost 4 bases and the J segment 7 bases; nucleotides outside the gene matches: 9. CDR3 size: 15 residues. In nucleotides, the CDR3 is TGTGCCAGCAGCTCCGTGACAGGGGTAGGGAATGAGCAGTTCTTC. Its translation: CASSSVTGVGNEQFF. The whole variable domain, remainder taken from reference TRBV11-2 and TRBJ2-1, is EAGVAQSPRYKIIEKRQSVAFWCNPISGHATLYWYQQILGQGPKLLIQFQNNGVVDDSQLPKDRFSAERLKGVDSTLKIQPAKLEDSAVYLCASSSVTGVGNEQFFGPGTRLTVL.

Remarks on this clone: Other DNA sequences in the same sample also yield this CDR3. This chain connects TRBV9 to TRBJ1-1; D not certain. The CDR3 is 13 residues long. CDR1 and CDR2 (germline): SGDLS, YYNGEE. The V gene lost 2 bases and the J gene lost 1 base, with 6 bases spanning the gap. The DNA of the CDR3 is TGTGCCAGCAGCGTGGAGCAGAACACTGAAGCTTTCTTT. Amino acid sequence: CASSVEQNTEAFF.

J is TRBJ1-3 and V is TRBV5-1; perhaps TRBD1 as D (5 bases). Germline-derived CDR1 and CDR2 are SGHRS and YFSETQ. Trimming removed 3 bases from V and 4 bases from J, with 11 bases in between. This CDR3 has 14 residues. The chain's CDR3 is CASSSGPGGNTIYF. The CDR3 DNA sequence: TGCGCCAGCAGCTCAGGCCCAGGGGGAAACACCATATATTTT.

The V call is TRBV19, the J call TRBJ1-5, with TRBD1 identical over 8 bases. This CDR3 contains 14 residues. The V gene end was trimmed by 3 bases and the J gene end by 6 bases; junction bases not matched to a gene: 4. Germline CDR1 and CDR2: LNHDA and SQIVND (reference sequence). The chain's CDR3 is CASSIPGGGQPQHF. Here the CDR3 DNA reads TGTGCCAGTAGTATTCCAGGGGGCGGTCAGCCCCAGCATTTT.

The count of this clone is one. This chain links TRBV6-1 with TRBJ1-6; 7 bases are a match to TRBD1. The CDR3 loop spans 14 amino acids. The germline V gene has CDR1 MNHNS and CDR2 SASEGT. Trimming took 0 bases from V and 13 from J; bases not matched to a gene: 6. DNA for the CDR3: TGTGCCAGCAGTGAAGCGACAGGGAATTACCCCCTCCACTTT. Residues: CASSEATGNYPLHF.

This clone appeared once. The chain is built from TRBV2 and TRBJ1-5; TRBD1 might be the D (5 bases). Germline loops: CDR1 SNHLY, CDR2 FYNNEI. V was shortened by 3 bases and J by 7 bases, with 7 bases between the two germline ends. This CDR3 has 12 amino acids. Written as DNA, the CDR3 is TGTGCCAGCAGTGATCAGGGACAGCCCCAGCATTTT. This codes for CASSDQGQPQHF.

CDR3: CASSSLVLQETQYF. CDR3 nucleotide sequence: TGCGCCAGCAGCTCACTAGTGCTCCAAGAGACCCAGTACTTC. This chain connects TRBV5-1 to TRBJ2-5; weak D call: TRBD2 (5 bases). V was cut by 3 bases and J by 1 base, with 10 bases left in between. CDR1 is SGHRS and CDR2 is YFSETQ in the germline V gene. The CDR3 spans 14 residues.

The chain couples TRBV10-3 to TRBJ2-5, with TRBD1 matching over 7 bases. V was clipped by 8 bases and J by 2 bases; unmatched bases: 2. The germline V gene has CDR1 ENHRY and CDR2 SYGVKD. The CDR3 has 12 residues. The CDR3: CAIGGQQETQYF. Written as DNA, the CDR3 is TGTGCCATCGGGGGACAGCAAGAGACCCAGTACTTC.

The chain employs TRBV5-4 and TRBJ1-1; 8 bases line up with TRBD1. Per germline, CDR1 SGHNT and CDR2 YYREEE (reference sequence). Trimming at V came to 4 bases and at J to 5 bases, leaving 7 bases not matched to a gene. The CDR3 consists of 14 residues. In nucleotides, the CDR3 is TGTGCCAGCAGCGCGGGACAGGTTGTGACTGAAGCTTTCTTT. Its translation: CASSAGQVVTEAFF.

The rearrangement joins TRBV6-1 to TRBJ2-1; 9 nucleotides line up with TRBD2. Germline trimming cut 6 bases from V and 7 bases from J; bases unmatched to any gene: 7. CDR3 length: 14 residues. Germline V gene lookup returns CDR1 MNHNS and CDR2 SASEGT. CDR3 protein: CASRIAGVSNEQFF. The CDR3 region has the DNA TGTGCCAGCAGAATAGCGGGGGTTAGTAATGAGCAGTTCTTC.

The rearrangement links TRBV9 to TRBJ2-1, with TRBD2 identical over 13 bases. J gave up 5 bases and V 2 bases, and 7 bases lay outside the gene matches. This CDR3 has 17 amino acids. CDR1 and CDR2 (germline): SGDLS, YYNGEE. The chain's CDR3 is CASSVAGLAGADNEQFF. The DNA for the CDR3 is TGTGCCAGCAGCGTGGCTGGACTAGCGGGGGCAGACAATGAGCAGTTCTTC.

The rearrangement uses TRBV25-1 and TRBJ2-3, with 7 positions matching TRBD1. CDR3 length: 16 residues. Germline CDR1 and CDR2: MGHDK and SYGVNS. Trimming cost V 1 base and J 6 bases; bases outside gene matches: 10. CDR3 nucleotide sequence: TGTGCCAGCAGTGAATGTGTTGGACAGGTTATGGATACGCAGTATTTT. It codes for CASSECVGQVMDTQYF.

The V gene is TRBV4-1, the J gene TRBJ1-4; unclear D gene. Trimming removed 5 bases at V and 10 bases at J, with 23 bases between. This CDR3 region has 16 residues. Per germline, CDR1 MGHRA and CDR2 YSYEKL. CDR3 nucleotides: TGCGCCAGCAGCTTAAGAAGTGTGGGCCAAAGCGGAAAACTGTTTTTT. It is translated as CASSLRSVGQSGKLFF.

The chain has TRBV21-1 and TRBJ1-5. TRBV21-1 is annotated as a pseudogene. The CDR3 is 13 amino acids. This chain's CDR3 is CANREQPNQPQHF. The CDR3 nucleotides read TGTGCCAACCGGGAACAGCCCAATCAGCCCCAGCATTTT.

The chain links TRBV12-2 to TRBJ1-5. TRBV12-2 is a listed pseudogene. This CDR3 has 16 residues. Here the CDR3 reads CASRSPSEGGNQPQHF. The CDR3 coding sequence is TGTGCAAGTCGCTCTCCGTCTGAGGGCGGCAATCAGCCCCAGCATTTT.

The rearrangement uses TRBV14 and TRBJ2-7; no clear D. The CDR3 has 11 residues. Germline V gene lookup returns CDR1 SGHDN and CDR2 FVKESK. Trimming stripped 4 bases from V and 2 bases from J, with 3 bases between. Written as DNA, the CDR3 is TGTGCCAGCAGCCCCACCTACGAGCAGTACTTC. Its translation is CASSPTYEQYF.

The genes are TRBV9 and TRBJ1-1; a possible D gene is TRBD1 (5 bases). The V end was cut by 5 bases, the J end by 3 bases, with 14 bases between. This CDR3 has 14 amino acids. Per the germline V gene, CDR1 is SGDLS and CDR2 is YYNGEE. CDR3 amino acids: CASSDRPGYTEAFF. The CDR3 coding sequence is TGTGCCAGCAGTGACCGCCCAGGGTACACTGAAGCTTTCTTT.

In DNA, the CDR3 is TGTGCCAGCAGTCGGTATACAGGGGTGACTGAAGCTTTCTTT. Its protein is CASSRYTGVTEAFF. The J gene is TRBJ1-1, the V gene TRBV27, with 7 bases that match TRBD1. The germline CDR1 and CDR2 sequences are MNHEY and SMNVEV (reference sequence). The J segment lost 5 bases and the V segment lost 5 bases, leaving 8 bases of the junction unmatched. The CDR3 is 14 residues long.

The chain is built from TRBV11-3 and TRBJ2-1; D may be TRBD2 (7 bases). From germline, CDR1 is SGHNT and CDR2 YENEEA. Trimming left V 4 bases short and J 4 bases short, with 14 bases between. The CDR3 runs to 15 residues. The CDR3 is CASSSRGARYNEQFF. DNA of the CDR3: TGTGCCAGCAGCTCCCGGGGGGCGAGGTACAATGAGCAGTTCTTC.

V usage is TRBV2 and J usage is TRBJ2-5; unclear D gene. V lost 4 bases to trimming and J lost 2 bases, with 5 bases between them. CDR3 length: 12 amino acids. Germline V gene data show CDR1 as SNHLY and CDR2 as FYNNEI. CDR3 coding DNA: TGTGCCAGCAGTGGACTTCAAGAGACCCAGTACTTC. Residues: CASSGLQETQYF.

DNA for the CDR3: TGTGCCAGCAGCTTAGATCACGGGGGGCACGAAGCTTTCTTT. The encoded protein is CASSLDHGGHEAFF. This chain connects TRBV11-2 to TRBJ1-1, with D perhaps TRBD1 (6 bases). Germline lookup yields CDR1 SGHAT and CDR2 FQNNGV. Trimming removed 0 bases at V and 8 bases at J, with 13 bases between. CDR3 size: 14 residues. Drawing the rest from reference TRBV11-2 and TRBJ1-1, the complete variable domain is EAGVAQSPRYKIIEKRQSVAFWCNPISGHATLYWYQQILGQGPKLLIQFQNNGVVDDSQLPKDRFSAERLKGVDSTLKIQPAKLEDSAVYLCASSLDHGGHEAFFGQGTRLTVV.